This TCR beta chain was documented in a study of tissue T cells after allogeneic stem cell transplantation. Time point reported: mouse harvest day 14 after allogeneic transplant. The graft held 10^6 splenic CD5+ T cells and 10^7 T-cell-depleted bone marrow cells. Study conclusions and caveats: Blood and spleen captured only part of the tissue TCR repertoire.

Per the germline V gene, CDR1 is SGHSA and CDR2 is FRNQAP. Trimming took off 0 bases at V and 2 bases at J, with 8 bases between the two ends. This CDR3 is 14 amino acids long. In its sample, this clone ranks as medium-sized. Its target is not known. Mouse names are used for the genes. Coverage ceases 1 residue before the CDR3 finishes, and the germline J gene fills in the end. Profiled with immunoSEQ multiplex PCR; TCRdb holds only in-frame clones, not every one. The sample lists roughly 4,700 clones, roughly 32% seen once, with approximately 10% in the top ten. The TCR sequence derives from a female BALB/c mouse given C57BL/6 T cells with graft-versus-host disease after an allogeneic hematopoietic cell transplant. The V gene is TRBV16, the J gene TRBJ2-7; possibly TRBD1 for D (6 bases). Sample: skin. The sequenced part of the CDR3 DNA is TGTGCAAGCAGCTTAGAGGGACAAACCTATGAACAGTAC. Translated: CASSLEGQTYEQY. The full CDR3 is CASSLEGQTYEQYF.